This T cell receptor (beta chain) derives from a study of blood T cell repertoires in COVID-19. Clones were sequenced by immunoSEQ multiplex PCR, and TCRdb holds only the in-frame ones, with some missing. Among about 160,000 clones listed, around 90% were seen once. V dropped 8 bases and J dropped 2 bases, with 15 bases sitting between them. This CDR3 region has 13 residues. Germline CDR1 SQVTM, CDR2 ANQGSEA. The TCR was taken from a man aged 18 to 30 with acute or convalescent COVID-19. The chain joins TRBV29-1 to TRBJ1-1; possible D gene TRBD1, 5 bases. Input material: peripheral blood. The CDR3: CSPDKTDNTEAFF. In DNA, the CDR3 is TGCAGCCCCGACAAGACAGATAACACTGAAGCTTTCTTT.